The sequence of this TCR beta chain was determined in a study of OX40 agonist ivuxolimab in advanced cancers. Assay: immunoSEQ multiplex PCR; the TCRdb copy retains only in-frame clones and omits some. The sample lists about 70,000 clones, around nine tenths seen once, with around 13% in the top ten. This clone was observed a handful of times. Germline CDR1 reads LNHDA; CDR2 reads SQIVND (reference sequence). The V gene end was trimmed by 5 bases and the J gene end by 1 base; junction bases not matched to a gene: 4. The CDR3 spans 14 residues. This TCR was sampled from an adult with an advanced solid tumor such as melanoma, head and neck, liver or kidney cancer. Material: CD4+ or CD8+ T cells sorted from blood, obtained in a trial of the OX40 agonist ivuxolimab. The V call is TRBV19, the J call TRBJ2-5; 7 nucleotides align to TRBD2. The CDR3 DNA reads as TGTGCCAGTAGTCCACCGGGGGGCCAAGAGACCCAGTACTTC. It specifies CASSPPGGQETQYF. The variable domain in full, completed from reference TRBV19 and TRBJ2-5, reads DGGITQSPKYLFRKEGQNVTLSCEQNLNHDAMYWYRQDPGQGLRLIYYSQIVNDFQKGDIAEGYSVSREKKESFPLTVTSAQKNPTAFYLCASSPPGGQETQYFGPGTRLLVL.